This TCR beta chain originates from a study of beta chain features in type 1 diabetes (dated by TCRdb to 2017 to 2018). Regarding the research as a whole: Mean age, gender distribution, total cell number and subset yield were not different between patients and healthy donors. Across all samples, 90 million to 130 million sorted cells were examined, and cell number per subset correlated strongly with RNA yield. The study compared TCRB repertoires of sorted circulating CD4+ T cell subsets between recently diagnosed type 1 diabetes patients and matched healthy donors. Regulatory and stem cell-like memory subsets were obtained from only 8 patients and roughly 8 healthy donors, while naive and central memory subsets were obtained from all 30 or so donors. The research as a whole found: PCR may preferentially amplify shorter templates, but because patient and control samples were amplified and corrected together, any resulting skew would affect both groups equally. In all four CD4+ subsets, TCRB CDR3 length was moderately but significantly shorter in type 1 diabetes patients. Only small numbers of individuals were included in the HLA sub-analyses, which left unresolved whether HLA type had any influence on TCRB rearrangement. Naive, central memory and regulatory TCRB repertoires appeared more similar among patients than among healthy donors. Because cDNA rather than genomic DNA was sequenced, highly expressing activated cells could have been over-represented, although no difference in activation and CD3 levels was found between groups. Patients with type 1 diabetes made fewer insertions and deleted more nucleotides at VDJ recombination sites, implying thymic rearrangement abnormalities.

V is reduced by 3 bases and J by 6 bases, leaving a spacing of 7 bases between them. The CDR3 contains 12 residues, cysteine and phenylalanine counted. CDR3 DNA only is kept here, 36 bases in frame from base 1. The germline V gene encodes CDR1 SGHAT and CDR2 FQNNGV. This clone turned up a few times. Its antigen is unknown. No much larger clone is present one base from it, and per-base qualities are unavailable. From each donor, a single peripheral blood sample of approximately 120 mL on average was drawn into heparinised tubes. A BD FACSAria II and a panel including CD45RO, CCR7, CD25, CD127, CD95 and CD27 were used to sort naive, central memory, regulatory and stem cell-like memory CD4+ T cells. A purity above 95% was achieved for all sorted populations. PBMCs were isolated immediately by Lymphoprep density gradient centrifugation and stained directly without culture. To minimize batch effects, samples were stained and sorted in pairs, one healthy donor with one patient per experiment.

The High Capacity cDNA Reverse Transcription Kit was used to reverse transcribe all of the isolated RNA, meaning that expressed TCRB transcripts were what got sequenced. Naive, central memory and regulatory T cell samples underwent deep immunoSEQ sequencing, averaging roughly 3.4 million total reads per sample. Sorted cells were lysed in RLT buffer and RNA was extracted with DNase-treated RNeasy Micro or Mini kits, depending on cell number. Each cell subset was processed on its own to prevent cross-contamination, while patient and healthy donor samples were processed together. The immunoSEQ multiplex PCR was used to amplify TCRB sequences from cDNA, generating 87-bp fragments that spanned the CDR3 region. The amplicons were sequenced using the Illumina HiSeq platform. Processing in the source paper ran as follows. Synthetic template baselines were used to correct PCR bias computationally, reads within Hamming distance 2 were collapsed, and singletons that could not be merged were discarded. Reads were aligned against IMGT so that V, D and J genes, CDR3 length and insertions or deletions at six rearrangement sites could be assigned. Within each subset, clonotype counts were normalized to sorted cell number, after which true diversity and Gini coefficients were computed with the tcR R package. The overlap coefficient, calculated on TCRB nucleotide sequences, was used to quantify repertoire sharing. Out-of-frame TCRB sequences from naive cells were analyzed as a proxy for the pre-selection repertoire. Not all clones reach the TCRdb copy of this immuneACCESS table, which keeps in-frame sequences only. Checked studies attribute under half of the gap to unresolved V genes and leave the rest unexplained. V and J calls and clone size come straight from that table; D and trimming were deduced from the DNA. Recorded for this sample are over 500,000 clones; around 15% of them occurred a single time. The ten largest account for more than 0.08% of the sample.

Sequencing was done on a sample of naive CD4+ T cells from blood. This sample's cell subset or site label indicates: true naive CD4+ T cells. The sequence was obtained from a man between 18 and 35 years old in good health. The chain was built from TRBV11-2 and TRBJ2-3; the D gene assignment is ambiguous. The nucleotide sequence reads TGTGCCAGCAGCTTCCGGGTTGATACGCAGTATTTT. The translation is CASSFRVDTQYF.